One sample yielded the 9 T cell receptor beta chains listed below, sequenced in a study of shared clonotypes between healthy human individuals. Sequencing used immunoSEQ multiplex PCR; TCRdb keeps in-frame clones, though not all of them. Of 1.4 million or so clones listed, approximately 98.5% were seen once; the top ten hold about 0.4%. Sequenced input: naive CD4+ T cells sorted from blood. Subset denoted: CD45RA+ positively selected. These receptors all come from a young man in good health.

The rearrangement joins TRBV11-2 to TRBJ1-2; a possible D gene is TRBD1 (6 bases). Germline V gene lookup returns CDR1 SGHAT and CDR2 FQNNGV. The germline V and J ends were trimmed by 0 bases and 7 bases, with 15 bases remaining between them. This CDR3 region has 15 residues. The CDR3: CASSLDPGGQSGYTF. The DNA of the CDR3 is TGTGCCAGCAGCTTAGACCCGGGGGGGCAGAGTGGCTACACCTTC. Full variable domain (rest looked up from reference TRBV11-2 and TRBJ1-2): EAGVAQSPRYKIIEKRQSVAFWCNPISGHATLYWYQQILGQGPKLLIQFQNNGVVDDSQLPKDRFSAERLKGVDSTLKIQPAKLEDSAVYLCASSLDPGGQSGYTFGSGTRLTVV.

The V gene is TRBV25-1, the J gene TRBJ2-5, with D unclear. V lost 4 bases and J lost 4, with 10 bases in between. The length of the CDR3 is 13 residues. Germline V gives CDR1 MGHDK, CDR2 SYGVNS. The DNA of the CDR3 is TGTGCCAGCAGTGGGGGAATAGGAGAGACCCAGTACTTC. Translation: CASSGGIGETQYF.

This clone was detected a few times. The genes are TRBV29-1 and TRBJ2-3; 13 bases fit TRBD2. This CDR3 comprises 14 residues. Germline assignment: CDR1 SQVTM and CDR2 ANQGSEA. V trimming: 4 bases; J trimming: 3 bases; junction bases outside the gene matches: 1. CDR3 nucleotides: TGCAGCGTTGGGACTAGCGGGAGTACAGATACGCAGTATTTT. Encoded protein: CSVGTSGSTDTQYF.

The chain recombines TRBV11-2 with TRBJ2-7, with TRBD1 as a possible D gene (5 bases). Germline V gives CDR1 SGHAT, CDR2 FQNNGV. The CDR3 has 14 residues. V was shortened by 2 bases and J by 1 base, with 9 bases between the two germline ends. The CDR3 DNA reads as TGTGCCAGCAGCTTAATGACAGCTTCCTACGAGCAGTACTTC. Residues: CASSLMTASYEQYF.

V and J are TRBV7-9 and TRBJ2-1; weak D call: TRBD2 (5 bases). The CDR3 has 16 residues. V lost 6 bases, J lost 0 bases, and 15 bases lay in between. The germline gives CDR1 SEHNR, CDR2 FQNEAQ (reference sequence). The CDR3 nucleotides read TGTGCCAGCAGTCCGACGGGAAGAAGCTCCTACAATGAGCAGTTCTTC. Encoded protein: CASSPTGRSSYNEQFF.

V and J are TRBV2 and TRBJ2-6, with unresolved D. Germline V CDR1 and CDR2: SNHLY, FYNNEI. V was pared by 5 bases and J by 0 bases, with 8 bases between. This CDR3 is 15 amino acids long. The CDR3 loop reads CASSYLPSGANVLTF. CDR3 bases: TGTGCCAGCAGTTACCTCCCCTCTGGGGCCAACGTCCTGACTTTC. The full variable domain, its missing parts supplied by reference TRBV2 and TRBJ2-6, is EPEVTQTPSHQVTQMGQEVILRCVPISNHLYFYWYRQILGQKVEFLVSFYNNEISEKSEIFDDQFSVERPDGSNFTLKIRSTKLEDSAMYFCASSYLPSGANVLTFGAGSRLTVL.

The rearrangement joins TRBV11-2 to TRBJ2-5; D call uncertain. Trimming removed 2 bases at V and 5 bases at J, with 9 bases between. CDR1 is SGHAT and CDR2 is FQNNGV in the germline V gene. This CDR3 spans 13 amino acids. CDR3 bases: TGTGCCAGCAGCTTACCGCACAGCGAGACCCAGTACTTC. It is translated as CASSLPHSETQYF.

As for this clone: A junction boundary mismatches the germline segment, possibly from a read error. The CDR3 sequence: CAINELAGGSGEQFF. DNA of the CDR3: TGTGCCATCAATGAGCTAGCGGGAGGGTCAGGAGAGCAGTTCTTC. The V call is TRBV10-3, the J call TRBJ2-1, with 12 bases aligning to TRBD2. CDR1 ENHRY and CDR2 SYGVKD come from the germline V gene. The length of the CDR3 is 15 residues.

The chain is built from TRBV27 and TRBJ2-1; 12 positions agree with TRBD2. The CDR3 sequence is 15 residues long. From germline, CDR1 is MNHEY and CDR2 SMNVEV (reference sequence). With 3 bases clipped from V and 7 bases from J, the junction kept 4 bases outside the gene matches. In DNA form, the CDR3 reads TGTGCCAGCAGTTTGACTAGCGGGAGTTCAAATGAGCAGTTCTTC. Its protein is CASSLTSGSSNEQFF.